Listed below are T cell receptor beta chains from one sample, sequenced in a study of shared clonotypes between healthy human individuals. Some clones are missing from TCRdb's copy, which holds only in-frame ones; the method was immunoSEQ multiplex PCR. The data hold about 380,000 clones, with 96% observed a single time. The source material was memory CD8+ T cells sorted from blood. The receptor set was obtained from a man aged 25 to 40 in good health. CDR3s include the opening cysteine and the closing phenylalanine or tryptophan. A D gene is named only where the DNA matches it firmly. For some rows the clone size is stated as once, few or many, or as a class when expanded; others skip it.

-	TRBV28	-	TRBJ2-7	CASSRRGPSYEQYF	TGTGCCAGCAGCCGACGGGGCCCATCCTACGAGCAGTACTTC
TRBD1	TRBV5-4	-	TRBJ2-4	CASSLTGTGGNIQYF	TGTGCCAGCAGCTTAACCGGGACAGGGGGAAACATTCAGTACTTC
TRBD1	TRBV29-1	-	TRBJ2-1	CSSKGAPEFYEQFF	TGCAGCTCTAAGGGGGCTCCAGAATTCTATGAGCAGTTCTTC
-	TRBV7-9	-	TRBJ1-4	CASSLDGSSAGEKLFF	TGTGCCAGCAGCTTAGACGGTTCGTCGGCGGGGGAAAAACTGTTTTTT
TRBD2	TRBV30	-	TRBJ2-1	CAWSAWASGTEILYNEQFF	TGTGCCTGGAGTGCCTGGGCTAGCGGGACCGAAATATTGTACAATGAGCAGTTCTTC
TRBD2	TRBV13	once	TRBJ2-1	CASSLGLAGGNEQFF	TGTGCCAGCAGCTTAGGACTAGCGGGAGGCAATGAGCAGTTCTTC
-	TRBV18	-	TRBJ2-7	CASSPTRVDEQYF	TGTGCCAGCTCACCAACCCGAGTGGACGAGCAGTACTTC
-	TRBV30	-	TRBJ2-2	CAWSVLGAGELFF	TGTGCCTGGAGTGTTTTGGGGGCCGGGGAGCTGTTTTTT
TRBD2	TRBV10-1	-	TRBJ2-3	CASSESGAGVGTDTQYF	TGCGCCAGCAGTGAGTCGGGTGCGGGAGTCGGGACAGATACGCAGTATTTT
TRBD1	TRBV7-8	-	TRBJ2-5	CASSSPLVYRGPLETQYF	TGTGCCAGCAGCTCTCCACTGGTTTACAGGGGGCCGCTAGAGACCCAGTACTTC
TRBD2	TRBV7-2	once	TRBJ2-3	CASSLAGGPPTDTQYF	TGTGCCAGCAGCTTAGCGGGAGGGCCCCCCACAGATACGCAGTATTTT
-	TRBV4-1	-	TRBJ2-2	CAGSPGTNTGELFF	TGCGCCGGCTCACCGGGGACGAACACCGGGGAGCTGTTTTTT
TRBD1	TRBV6-1	-	TRBJ1-5	CASSGTGTYPNQPQHF	TGTGCCAGCAGTGGGACAGGGACCTACCCCAATCAGCCCCAGCATTTT
-	TRBV6-1	once	TRBJ1-1	CASSVFGQNTEAFF	TGTGCCAGCAGTGTTTTTGGGCAGAACACTGAAGCTTTCTTT
-	TRBV4-1	-	TRBJ2-7	CASSQGLFIGGYEQYF	TGCGCCAGCAGCCAAGGTTTATTTATAGGGGGCTACGAGCAGTACTTC
TRBD2	TRBV7-2	once	TRBJ2-1	CASSPWASGSSEQFF	TGTGCCAGCAGCCCCTGGGCTAGCGGGAGTAGTGAGCAGTTCTTC
-	TRBV7-9	-	TRBJ2-5	CASSLIWETQYF	TGTGCCAGCAGCCTAATATGGGAGACCCAGTACTTC
TRBD1	TRBV27	-	TRBJ1-1	CASSWGTGGTEAFF	TGTGCCAGCAGTTGGGGGACAGGGGGCACTGAAGCTTTCTTT
TRBD2	TRBV27	once	TRBJ2-2	CASSFRIPGLADNTGELFF	TGTGCCAGCAGTTTCCGAATTCCGGGACTAGCGGATAACACCGGGGAGCTGTTTTTT
-	TRBV6-1	-	TRBJ1-5	CASRERAKGSNQPQHF	TGTGCCAGCAGGGAAAGGGCGAAGGGTAGCAATCAGCCCCAGCATTTT
-	TRBV19	-	TRBJ2-7	CATAPTGPRSLYEQYF	TGTGCCACCGCACCGACCGGGCCCCGGTCCTTATACGAGCAGTACTTC
-	TRBV5-6	-	TRBJ2-2	CASSLIRGLNTGELFF	TGTGCCAGCAGCTTGATCCGGGGGCTAAACACCGGGGAGCTGTTTTTT
TRBD2	TRBV6-5	-	TRBJ2-7	CASRRTAGVGHEQYF	TGTGCCAGCAGGAGAACAGCGGGAGTAGGTCACGAGCAGTACTTC
-	TRBV18	once	TRBJ2-3	CASSPERVLAVDTQYF	TGTGCCAGCTCACCGGAGCGGGTTTTGGCGGTAGATACGCAGTATTTT
-	TRBV19	-	TRBJ1-2	CASSKGQNYGYTF	TGTGCCAGTAGTAAGGGACAAAACTATGGCTACACCTTC